This note documents a single T cell receptor (beta chain) sequence. The V gene's germline CDR1 is MGHRA and CDR2 YSYEKL. The V gene end was trimmed by 2 bases and the J gene end by 7 bases; junction bases not matched to a gene: 17. The CDR3 is 19 residues long. This sample was taken from a study of blood T cell repertoires in COVID-19. The overall study: Samples of COVID-19 (acute and convalescent) were obtained from the United States, Italy and Spain. PBMCs, B-cell-depleted T cells, or T cells provided the cDNA or gDNA that made up the material.

Original data processing: Reference gene primer amplification gave estimated nucleated cell counts. Clones were sequenced by immunoSEQ multiplex PCR, and TCRdb holds only the in-frame ones, with some missing. The D gene and trimming were derived from the DNA, and the V and J assignments and clone size from that table. The repertoire includes 210,000 or so clones, roughly 76% of them detected once, and around 4.7% sits in the top ten. Sequencing was done on a sample of peripheral blood. The receptor was derived from a human donor in a cohort sampled during active COVID-19. The chain uses TRBV4-1 and TRBJ2-7; 13 nucleotides line up with TRBD2. The CDR3 is CASSQYTGTSGASGREQYF. The CDR3 DNA follows: TGCGCCAGCAGCCAATATACCGGGACTAGCGGGGCTAGCGGGCGGGAGCAGTACTTC.